This paragraph reports one T cell receptor beta chain. Its antigen has not been determined. A read error may be the cause here, since a much bigger clone is one base away. Receptor libraries were prepared by 5' RACE. TCRdb records Illumina HiSeq 2500 as the sequencer. A second PCR of about 7 to 12 cycles was performed with a sample-barcoded 5' primer and a J-beta primer mix. Each TCR beta cDNA molecule received a unique molecular identifier from a template-switch 5' adaptor carrying 12 random nucleotides. Each sample yielded at least 3 million CDR3-containing paired-end reads. All of the RNA was converted into first-strand cDNA using the Mint cDNA synthesis kit, with a TRBC-specific oligonucleotide serving as the primer. After uracil-DNA glycosylase treatment, a first 18-cycle PCR used universal primers M1SS and BC2_uni_R on all cDNA. In the original analysis: Normalization of each sample was performed by random selection of 1 million high-quality reads, each carrying a distinct molecular identifier. Instead of being binned into consensus sequences, reads with shared molecular identifiers were discarded. MiTCR, with a Q25 quality threshold and the strictest error-elimination algorithm, was used for CDR3 identification, clonotype clustering and error correction. Lower-bound total TCR beta diversity was estimated with a nonparametric unseen species model using Euler transformation. TCRdb applied fastp at Q25 and MiXCR to the public reads, then kept only in-frame beta chains. One record per CDR3 amino acid sequence lists the most common genes and DNA. TCRdb, not the original authors, processed these V and J calls. The sample table holds 650,000 to 700,000 distinct CDR3 sequences, of which 52% were seen once. The top ten clones comprise approximately 12% of the sample.

The donors were 40 or so Caucasian individuals from Russia, aged roughly 6 to 90 years, who were systemically healthy. Each donor gave 9.5 to 10 milliliters of peripheral blood, drawn into EDTA-treated Vacutainer tubes. PBMCs were isolated by Ficoll-Paque density-gradient centrifugation, with at least 6 million obtained per sample. Total RNA, at least 6 micrograms per sample, was extracted from PBMCs with Trizol reagent. The percentages of naive CD45RAhigh/CD27high T cells were determined by flow cytometry on a PBMC aliquot from every donor. This record comes from a study of blood T cells in healthy people across ages (dated by TCRdb to about 2015). Notes on the research overall: In model experiments, template switching captured about one uniquely barcoded TCR beta cDNA molecule for every two T cells. Using deep sequencing normalized with unique cDNA molecular identifiers, the study measured how TCR beta repertoire diversity changes with age. The donors were split into four age groups: young (average around 16 years), middle-aged (roughly 40), aged (over 55) and long-lived (approximately 80). To avoid experimental bias, donors of different ages were randomly spread across the sequencing lanes. Two additional independent replicas of 1 million unique cDNA reads from the same blood draw were analyzed for two donors (one aged 18 to 30 and one aged 80 or older).

Summary of the overall study and its limitations: The long-lived group showed more naive CD4+ T cells, fewer expanded clones and increased TCR diversity than the aged group, suggesting age selection. Observed TCR beta diversity per million T cells fell roughly linearly with age, and a significant reduction was already apparent by age roughly 40. Bulk unsorted PBMC profiling prevented conclusive comparison of naive and antigen-experienced compartments. A strong correlation was found between observed TCR beta diversity and the percentage of naive T cells measured by flow cytometry. Because donor CMV infection status was unknown, age-related changes in expanded clonotypes were potentially confounded. Total diversity estimates from one million sequenced T cells were considered lower bounds and underestimates.

The source material was blood. This sequence originates from a woman aged 80 or older in good health.

The CDR3 protein sequence reads: CASSLGPVSYNEQYF. The base sequence is TGTGCCAGCAGCCTCGGACCCGTCTCCTACAATGAGCAGTACTTC. This sequence uses TRBV7-2 and TRBJ2-5; too little of a D gene remains to name it. V is pared back by 5 bases and J by 11 bases, with 24 bases lying between the germline termini. CDR1 and CDR2 are read off the germline V gene as SGHTA and FQGNSA. The CDR3 covers 15 residues, taking in both the cysteine and the phenylalanine. CDR3 DNA is the only sequence kept; it has 45 bases, read in frame from the first base.